What follows is one T cell receptor (beta chain) and its context. As originally analysed: Amplification from reference gene primers served as the basis for estimated nucleated cell counts. Using immunoSEQ multiplex PCR, the repertoire was profiled, and TCRdb retains in-frame clones only, with some absent. For V, J and clone size, that table is used; D and trimming come from the DNA. Among 95,000 to 100,000 clones listed, over 70% were seen once. The sample comes from a study of blood T cell repertoires in COVID-19. Study context: COVID-19 samples, acute and convalescent, were from the United States, Italy and Spain. Sample material is recorded as cDNA or gDNA derived from T cells, B-cell-depleted T cells, or PBMCs.

The CDR3 is 16 amino acids. Per germline, CDR1 MDHEN and CDR2 SYDVKM. Trimming removed 6 bases at V and 6 bases at J, with 21 bases between. This sequence joins TRBV28 and TRBJ1-5; D may be TRBD1 (5 bases). The sequence came from a woman aged 80 or over with acute or convalescent COVID-19. The sample was peripheral blood. The CDR3 protein is CASRSGSGGGFQPQHF. CDR3 in DNA: TGTGCCAGCAGGTCGGGTTCGGGGGGGGGTTTTCAGCCCCAGCATTTT.